This T cell receptor (beta chain) was documented in a study of T cell responses to AZD1222 COVID-19 vaccine. Study observations and caveats: Donor demographics were predominantly white British with a female majority; clonal diversity may be underestimated.

TCRdb's table, derived via immunoSEQ multiplex PCR, lists solely in-frame clones and lacks some. In the table there are roughly 150,000 clones, 90% of which are singletons. CDR1 and CDR2 from the germline V gene are MDHEN and SYDVKM. The V end was cut by 3 bases, the J end by 3 bases, with 17 bases between. There are 16 residues in the CDR3. This clone was seen more than once but under ten times. Its target is unknown. The source material was peripheral blood, sampled 28 days after the second AZD1222 dose. The chain is built from TRBV28 and TRBJ1-2; a possible D gene is TRBD1 (5 bases). This clonotype originated in an adult who received the AZD1222 COVID-19 vaccine. The CDR3 DNA follows: TGTGCCAGCAGTTTGAATCTGGGGCTGGGAGACTATGGCTACACCTTC. The encoded protein is CASSLNLGLGDYGYTF.